This is a list of T cell receptor beta chains from one sample in a study of blood T cells in healthy people across ages. TCRdb re-analysed the 5' RACE reads in MiXCR, keeping a single row per CDR3 protein. Of about 1.4 million distinct CDR3 sequences in the sample, 55% to 75% are singletons; the top ten hold 6.7%. The specimen sequenced was blood. All receptors come from a man younger than 35 in good health. The CDR3 runs from the conserved cysteine through the conserved F or W. A D gene is named only where the DNA matches it firmly. Clone size is not always given. Where it is, it says once, few, many or a class for expanded clones.

D: NA; V: TRBV3-1; J: TRBJ2-4; size: many; CDR3: CASSHTSSLAKNIQYF; DNA: TGTGCCAGCAGCCATACCTCTAGCCTAGCCAAAAACATTCAGTACTTC
D: TRBD1; V: TRBV20-1; J: TRBJ2-7; size: few; CDR3: CSARGRPTGSYEQYF; DNA: TGCAGTGCTAGAGGACGCCCGACAGGGTCCTACGAGCAGTACTTC
D: NA; V: TRBV29-1; J: TRBJ1-5; size: NA; CDR3: CSVVSGGSNQPQHF; DNA: TGCAGCGTTGTATCGGGGGGCAGCAATCAGCCCCAGCATTTT
D: NA; V: TRBV12-3/TRBV12-4; J: TRBJ1-1; size: once; CDR3: CASSPSSGPEAFF; DNA: TGTGCCAGCAGTCCCTCATCGGGGCCTGAAGCTTTCTTT
D: NA; V: TRBV5-6; J: TRBJ1-3; size: NA; CDR3: CASSLGLKGNTIFF; DNA: TGTGCCAGCAGCTTGGGACTTAAGGGAAACACCATATTTTTT
D: TRBD1; V: TRBV7-9; J: TRBJ2-1; size: NA; CDR3: CASIPRTGAYNEQFF; DNA: TGTGCCAGCATCCCTCGGACAGGGGCCTACAATGAGCAGTTCTTC
D: TRBD1; V: TRBV4-3; J: TRBJ2-5; size: NA; CDR3: CASSFSPQGEGETQYF; DNA: TGCGCCAGCAGCTTCTCGCCCCAGGGGGAAGGAGAGACCCAGTACTTC
D: TRBD2; V: TRBV5-1; J: TRBJ2-5; size: few; CDR3: CASSPPRLAGGPIETQYF; DNA: TGCGCCAGCAGCCCCCCGCGACTAGCGGGGGGGCCGATTGAGACCCAGTACTTC
D: NA; V: TRBV7-2; J: TRBJ1-1; size: NA; CDR3: CASSLGHVANTEAFF; DNA: TGTGCCAGCAGCTTAGGTCACGTCGCGAACACTGAAGCTTTCTTT
D: NA; V: TRBV18; J: TRBJ2-5; size: NA; CDR3: CASSPPATQETQYF; DNA: TGTGCCAGCTCACCACCGGCTACTCAAGAGACCCAGTACTTC
D: TRBD2; V: TRBV2; J: TRBJ2-1; size: NA; CDR3: CASSLNLAGAKGEQFF; DNA: TGTGCCAGCAGTCTAAATCTAGCGGGGGCCAAAGGAGAGCAGTTCTTC
D: NA; V: TRBV12-3/TRBV12-4; J: TRBJ2-4; size: NA; CDR3: CASTSAGTPKNIQYF; DNA: TGTGCCAGCACCTCTGCGGGTACCCCAAAAAACATTCAGTACTTC
D: NA; V: TRBV4-1; J: TRBJ1-2; size: NA; CDR3: CASSQVRLYGYTF; DNA: TGCGCCAGCAGCCAAGTCAGGTTATATGGCTACACCTTC
D: NA; V: TRBV4-1; J: TRBJ2-7; size: NA; CDR3: CASSQDARVSYEQYF; DNA: TGCGCCAGCAGCCAAGATGCAAGGGTTTCCTACGAGCAGTACTTC
D: NA; V: TRBV7-9; J: TRBJ2-4; size: NA; CDR3: CASSVSAQLIQYF; DNA: TGTGCCAGCAGCGTATCAGCCCAACTCATTCAGTACTTC
D: TRBD1; V: TRBV7-8; J: TRBJ1-1; size: NA; CDR3: CASSLGGGTGRTEAFF; DNA: TGTGCCAGCAGCTTAGGTGGCGGGACAGGGCGGACTGAAGCTTTCTTT